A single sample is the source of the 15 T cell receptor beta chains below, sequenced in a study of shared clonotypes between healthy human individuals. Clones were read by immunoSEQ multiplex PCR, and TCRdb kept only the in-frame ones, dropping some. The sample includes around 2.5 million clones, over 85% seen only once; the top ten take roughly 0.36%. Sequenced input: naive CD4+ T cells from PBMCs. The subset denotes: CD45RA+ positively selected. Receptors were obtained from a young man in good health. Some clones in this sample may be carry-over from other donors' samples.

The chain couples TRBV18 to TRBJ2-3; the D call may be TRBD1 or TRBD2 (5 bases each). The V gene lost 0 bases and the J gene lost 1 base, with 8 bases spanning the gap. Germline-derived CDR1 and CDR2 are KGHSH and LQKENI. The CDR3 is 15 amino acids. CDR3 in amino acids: CASSPPLGGTDTQYF. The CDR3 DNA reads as TGTGCCAGCTCACCACCCTTGGGGGGCACAGATACGCAGTATTTT. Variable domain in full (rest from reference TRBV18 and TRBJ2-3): NAGVMQNPRHLVRRRGQEARLRCSPMKGHSHVYWYRQLPEEGLKFMVYLQKENIIDESGMPKERFSAEFPKEGPSILRIQQVVRGDSAAYFCASSPPLGGTDTQYFGPGTRLTVL.

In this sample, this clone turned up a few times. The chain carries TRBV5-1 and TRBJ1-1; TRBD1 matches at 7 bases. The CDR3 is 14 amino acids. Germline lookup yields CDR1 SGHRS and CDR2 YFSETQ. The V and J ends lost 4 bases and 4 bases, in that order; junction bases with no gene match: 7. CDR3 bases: TGCGCCAGCAGCCTGAAGACAGGGAGCACTGAAGCTTTCTTT. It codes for CASSLKTGSTEAFF.

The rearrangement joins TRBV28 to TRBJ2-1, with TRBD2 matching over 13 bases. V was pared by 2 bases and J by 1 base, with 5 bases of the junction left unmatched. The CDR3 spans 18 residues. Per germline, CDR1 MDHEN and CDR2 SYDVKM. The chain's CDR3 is CASSLRATSGRSYNEQFF. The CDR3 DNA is TGTGCCAGCAGTTTACGAGCGACTAGCGGGAGGTCCTACAATGAGCAGTTCTTC.

CDR3 region: CASHQGTYGYTF. CDR3 in DNA: TGTGCCAGCCATCAGGGTACCTATGGCTACACCTTC. This rearrangement joins TRBV6-5 to TRBJ1-2; D may be TRBD1 (5 bases). Per germline, CDR1 MNHEY and CDR2 SVGAGI. This CDR3 is built from 12 residues. V shed 8 bases and J shed 4 bases, with 11 bases lying between them.

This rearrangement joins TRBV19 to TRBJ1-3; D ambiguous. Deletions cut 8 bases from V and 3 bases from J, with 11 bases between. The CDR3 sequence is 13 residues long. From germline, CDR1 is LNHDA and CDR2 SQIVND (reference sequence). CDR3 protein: CASSIGLGNTIYF. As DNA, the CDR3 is TGTGCCAGTTCTATAGGGCTTGGAAACACCATATATTTT.

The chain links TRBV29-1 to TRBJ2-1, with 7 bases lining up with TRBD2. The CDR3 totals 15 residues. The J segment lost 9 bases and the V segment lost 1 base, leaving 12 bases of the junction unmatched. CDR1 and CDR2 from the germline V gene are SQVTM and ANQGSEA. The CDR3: CSVEGPSGTVSEQFF. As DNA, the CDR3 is TGCAGCGTTGAAGGTCCCAGCGGGACCGTGAGTGAGCAGTTCTTC.

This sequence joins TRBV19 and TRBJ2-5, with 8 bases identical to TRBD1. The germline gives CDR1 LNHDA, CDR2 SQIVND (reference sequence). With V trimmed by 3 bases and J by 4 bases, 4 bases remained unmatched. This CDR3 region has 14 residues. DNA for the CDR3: TGTGCCAGTAGTATTGGACAGGGAGGAGAGACCCAGTACTTC. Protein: CASSIGQGGETQYF.

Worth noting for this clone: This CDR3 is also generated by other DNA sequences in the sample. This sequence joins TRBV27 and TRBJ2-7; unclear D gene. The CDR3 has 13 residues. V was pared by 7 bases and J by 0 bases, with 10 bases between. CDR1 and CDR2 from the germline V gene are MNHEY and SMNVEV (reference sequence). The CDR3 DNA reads TGTGCCAGCATTCCGGCCGGCTCCTACGAGCAGTACTTC. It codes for CASIPAGSYEQYF.

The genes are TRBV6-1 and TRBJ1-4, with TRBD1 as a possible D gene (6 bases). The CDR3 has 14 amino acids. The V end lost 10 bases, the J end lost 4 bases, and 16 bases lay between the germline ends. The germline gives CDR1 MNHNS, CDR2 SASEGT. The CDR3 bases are TGTGCCATCAGCAGGTCAGGGGATAATGAAAAACTGTTTTTT. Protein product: CAISRSGDNEKLFF.

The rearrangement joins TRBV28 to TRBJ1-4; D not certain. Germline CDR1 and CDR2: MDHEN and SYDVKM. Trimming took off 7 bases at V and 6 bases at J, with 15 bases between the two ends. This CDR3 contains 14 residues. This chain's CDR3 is CASIGERRDEKLFF. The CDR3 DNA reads TGTGCCAGCATTGGGGAACGGAGAGATGAAAAACTGTTTTTT.

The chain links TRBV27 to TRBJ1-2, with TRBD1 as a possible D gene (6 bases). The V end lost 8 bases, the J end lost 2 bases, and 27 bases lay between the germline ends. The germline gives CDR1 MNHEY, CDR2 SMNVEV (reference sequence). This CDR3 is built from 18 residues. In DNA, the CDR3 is TGTGCCAGCGGGGGCCGGGGCGAGGGTACCCCCGGGAACTATGGCTACACCTTC. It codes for CASGGRGEGTPGNYGYTF.

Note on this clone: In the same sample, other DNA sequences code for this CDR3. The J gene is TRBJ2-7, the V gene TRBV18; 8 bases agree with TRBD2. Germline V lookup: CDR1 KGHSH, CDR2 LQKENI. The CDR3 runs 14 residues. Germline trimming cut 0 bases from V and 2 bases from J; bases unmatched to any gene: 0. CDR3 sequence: CASSPPSGTYEQYF. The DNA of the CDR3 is TGTGCCAGCTCACCACCTAGCGGGACCTACGAGCAGTACTTC.

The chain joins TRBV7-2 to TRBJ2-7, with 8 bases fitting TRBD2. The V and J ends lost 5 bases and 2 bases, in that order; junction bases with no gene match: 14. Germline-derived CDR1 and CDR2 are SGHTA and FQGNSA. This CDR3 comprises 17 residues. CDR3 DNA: TGTGCCAGCAGCCAGACCGGGCGACTAGCGATAGCCTACGAGCAGTACTTC. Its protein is CASSQTGRLAIAYEQYF.

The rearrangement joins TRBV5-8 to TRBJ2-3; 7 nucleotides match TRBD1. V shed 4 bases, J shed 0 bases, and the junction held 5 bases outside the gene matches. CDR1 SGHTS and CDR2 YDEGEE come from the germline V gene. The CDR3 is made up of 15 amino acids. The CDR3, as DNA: TGTGCCAGCAGCATTGGGACAGTAAGCACAGATACGCAGTATTTT. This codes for CASSIGTVSTDTQYF. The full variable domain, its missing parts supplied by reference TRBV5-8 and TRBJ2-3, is EAGVTQSPTHLIKTRGQQATLRCSPISGHTSVYWYQQALGLGLQFLLWYDEGEERNRGNFPPRFSGRQFPNYSSELNVNALELEDSALYLCASSIGTVSTDTQYFGPGTRLTVL.

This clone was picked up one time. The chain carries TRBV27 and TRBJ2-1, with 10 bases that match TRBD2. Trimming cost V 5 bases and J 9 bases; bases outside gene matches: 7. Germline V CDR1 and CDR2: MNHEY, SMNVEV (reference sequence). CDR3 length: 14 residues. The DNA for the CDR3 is TGTGCCAGCAGTCCTAGCGGGAGACGGGGTGAGCAGTTCTTC. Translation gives CASSPSGRRGEQFF.